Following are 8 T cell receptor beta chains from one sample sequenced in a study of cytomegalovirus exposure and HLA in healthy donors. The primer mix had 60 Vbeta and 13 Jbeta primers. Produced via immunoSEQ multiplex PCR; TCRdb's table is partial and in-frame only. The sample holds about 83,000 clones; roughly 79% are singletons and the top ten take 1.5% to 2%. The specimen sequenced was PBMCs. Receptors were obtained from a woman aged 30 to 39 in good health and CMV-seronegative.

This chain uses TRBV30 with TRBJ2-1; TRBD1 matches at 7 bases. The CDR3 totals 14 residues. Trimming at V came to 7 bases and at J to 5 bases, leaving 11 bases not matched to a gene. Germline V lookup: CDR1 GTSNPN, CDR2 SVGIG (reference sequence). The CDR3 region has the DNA TGTGCCTCCGACGGGGACAGAGAAGACAATGAGCAGTTCTTC. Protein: CASDGDREDNEQFF.

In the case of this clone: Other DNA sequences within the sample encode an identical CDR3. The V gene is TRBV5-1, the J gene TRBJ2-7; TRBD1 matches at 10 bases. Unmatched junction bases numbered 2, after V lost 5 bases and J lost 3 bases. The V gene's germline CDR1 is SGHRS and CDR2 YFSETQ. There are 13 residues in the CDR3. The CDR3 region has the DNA TGCGCCAGCAGTTGGGACAGGGGCTACGAGCAGTACTTC. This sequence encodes CASSWDRGYEQYF.

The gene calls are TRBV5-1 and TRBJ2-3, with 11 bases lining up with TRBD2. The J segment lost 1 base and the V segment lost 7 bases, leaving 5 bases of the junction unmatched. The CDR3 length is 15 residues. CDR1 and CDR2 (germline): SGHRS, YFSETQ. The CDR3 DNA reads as TGCGCCAGCGGCATGACTAGCGGGGGCACAGATACGCAGTATTTT. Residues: CASGMTSGGTDTQYF.

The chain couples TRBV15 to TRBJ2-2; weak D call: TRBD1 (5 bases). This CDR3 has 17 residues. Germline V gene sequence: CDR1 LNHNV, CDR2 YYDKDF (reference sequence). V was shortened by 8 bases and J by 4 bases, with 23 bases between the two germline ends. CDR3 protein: CATHSVLQAIGTGELFF. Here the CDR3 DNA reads TGTGCCACCCACTCTGTGCTACAGGCTATTGGCACCGGGGAGCTGTTTTTT.

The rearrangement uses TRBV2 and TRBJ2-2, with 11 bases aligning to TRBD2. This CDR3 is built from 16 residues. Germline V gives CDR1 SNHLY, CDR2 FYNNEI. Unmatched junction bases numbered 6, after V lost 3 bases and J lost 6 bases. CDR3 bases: TGTGCCAGCAGTGACCTACTAGCGGGAGTTCCCGGGGAGCTGTTTTTT. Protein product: CASSDLLAGVPGELFF.

The CDR3 region has the DNA TGTGCCAGCAGCCTGGGACTAGCTGCAGATACGCAGTATTTT. This gives the protein CASSLGLAADTQYF. This sequence joins TRBV5-4 and TRBJ2-3; 9 bases align to TRBD2. V gave up 4 bases and J gave up 4 bases; unmatched junction bases: 4. The CDR3 length is 14 residues. Germline V gives CDR1 SGHNT, CDR2 YYREEE (reference sequence). Supplemented by reference TRBV5-4 and TRBJ2-3, the full variable domain reads ETGVTQSPTHLIKTRGQQVTLRCSSQSGHNTVSWYQQALGQGPQFIFQYYREEENGRGNFPPRFSGLQFPNYSSELNVNALELDDSALYLCASSLGLAADTQYFGPGTRLTVL.

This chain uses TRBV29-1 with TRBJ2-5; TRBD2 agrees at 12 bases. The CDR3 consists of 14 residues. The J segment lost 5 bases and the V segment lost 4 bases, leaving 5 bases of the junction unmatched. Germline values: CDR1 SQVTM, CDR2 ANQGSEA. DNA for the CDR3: TGCAGCGTTGCCCTAGCGGGAGGGCGTGAGACCCAGTACTTC. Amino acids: CSVALAGGRETQYF.

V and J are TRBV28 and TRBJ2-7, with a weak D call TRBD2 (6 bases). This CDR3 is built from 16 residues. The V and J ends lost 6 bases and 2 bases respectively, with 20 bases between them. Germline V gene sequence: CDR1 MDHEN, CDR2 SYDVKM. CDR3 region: CASRFGTGTPPYEQYF. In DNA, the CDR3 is TGTGCCAGCAGATTTGGGACCGGGACTCCACCCTACGAGCAGTACTTC. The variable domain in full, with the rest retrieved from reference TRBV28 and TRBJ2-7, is DVKVTQSSRYLVKRTGEKVFLECVQDMDHENMFWYRQDPGLGLRLIYFSYDVKMKEKGDIPEGYSVSREKKERFSLILESASTNQTSMYLCASRFGTGTPPYEQYFGPGTRLTVT.